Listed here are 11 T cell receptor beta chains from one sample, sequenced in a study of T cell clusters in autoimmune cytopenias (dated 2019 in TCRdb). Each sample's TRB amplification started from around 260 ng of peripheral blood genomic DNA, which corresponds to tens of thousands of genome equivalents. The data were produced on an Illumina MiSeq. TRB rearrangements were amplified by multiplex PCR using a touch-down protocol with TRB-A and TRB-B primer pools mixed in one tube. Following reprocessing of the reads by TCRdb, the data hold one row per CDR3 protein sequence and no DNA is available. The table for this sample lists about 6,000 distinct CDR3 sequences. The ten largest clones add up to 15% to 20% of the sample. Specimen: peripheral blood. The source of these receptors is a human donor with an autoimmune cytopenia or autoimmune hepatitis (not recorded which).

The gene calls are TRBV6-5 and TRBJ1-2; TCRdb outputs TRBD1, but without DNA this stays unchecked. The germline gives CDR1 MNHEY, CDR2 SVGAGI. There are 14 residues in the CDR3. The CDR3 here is CASSSGQGVVGYTF.

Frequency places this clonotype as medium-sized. CDR3 region: CSVEDQRGSGEQYF. This sequence joins TRBV29-1 and TRBJ2-7; TCRdb's D gene call, TRBD1, goes unchecked for lack of DNA. Germline CDR1 is SQVTM and CDR2 is ANQGSEA. The length of the CDR3 is 14 residues.

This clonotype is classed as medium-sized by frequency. This chain's CDR3 is CASSTFPDLGEKLFF. This rearrangement joins TRBV19 to TRBJ1-4. The CDR3 totals 15 residues. The germline CDR1 and CDR2 sequences are LNHDA and SQIVND (reference sequence).

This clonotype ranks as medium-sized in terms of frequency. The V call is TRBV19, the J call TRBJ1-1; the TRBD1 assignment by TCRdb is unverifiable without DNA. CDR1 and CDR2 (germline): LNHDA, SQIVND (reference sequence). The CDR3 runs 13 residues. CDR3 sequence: CASSIGTATEAFF.

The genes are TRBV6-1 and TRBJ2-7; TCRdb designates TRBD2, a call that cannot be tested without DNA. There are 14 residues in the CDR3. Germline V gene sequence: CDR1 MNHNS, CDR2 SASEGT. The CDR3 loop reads CAISDGGGDYEQYF.

CDR3 protein: CASLSPQLIEQFF. V usage is TRBV6-1 and J usage is TRBJ2-1; TCRdb gives TRBD1 as the D gene, but with no DNA this cannot be confirmed. Germline lookup yields CDR1 MNHNS and CDR2 SASEGT. This CDR3 spans 13 amino acids.

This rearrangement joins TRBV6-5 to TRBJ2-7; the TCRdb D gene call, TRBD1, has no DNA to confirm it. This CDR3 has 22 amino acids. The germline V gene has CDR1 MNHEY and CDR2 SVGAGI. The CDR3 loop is CASSYSWNRLGSGQGPPYEQYF.

The CDR3: CASSFAVSSPLHF. The rearrangement links TRBV11-3 to TRBJ1-6. This CDR3 comprises 13 residues. The germline V gene has CDR1 SGHNT and CDR2 YENEEA.

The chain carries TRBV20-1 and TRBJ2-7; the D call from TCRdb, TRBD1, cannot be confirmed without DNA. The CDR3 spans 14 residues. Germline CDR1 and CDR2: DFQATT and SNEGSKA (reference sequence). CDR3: CSAYKTGTGYEQYF.

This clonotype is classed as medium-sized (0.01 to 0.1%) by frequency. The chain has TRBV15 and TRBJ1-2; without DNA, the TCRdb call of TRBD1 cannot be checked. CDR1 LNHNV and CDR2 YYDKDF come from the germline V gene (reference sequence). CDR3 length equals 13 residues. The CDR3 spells CATSRDQGDGYTF.

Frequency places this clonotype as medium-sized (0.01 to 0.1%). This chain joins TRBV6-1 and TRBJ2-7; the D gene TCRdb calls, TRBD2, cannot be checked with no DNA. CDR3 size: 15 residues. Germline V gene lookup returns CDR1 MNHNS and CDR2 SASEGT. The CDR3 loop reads CASTSTSGGSYEQYF.